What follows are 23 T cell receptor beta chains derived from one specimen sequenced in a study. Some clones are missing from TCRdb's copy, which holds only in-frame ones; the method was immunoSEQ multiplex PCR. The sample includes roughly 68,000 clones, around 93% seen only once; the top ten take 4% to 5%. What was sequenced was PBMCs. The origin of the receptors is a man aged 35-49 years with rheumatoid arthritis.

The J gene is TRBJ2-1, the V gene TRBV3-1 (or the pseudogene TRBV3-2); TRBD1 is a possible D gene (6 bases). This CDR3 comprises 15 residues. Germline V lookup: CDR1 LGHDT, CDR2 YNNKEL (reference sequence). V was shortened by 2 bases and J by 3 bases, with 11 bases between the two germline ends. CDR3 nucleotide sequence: TGTGCCAGCAGCCAAAATACAGGGAACTACAATGAGCAGTTCTTC. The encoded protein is CASSQNTGNYNEQFF.

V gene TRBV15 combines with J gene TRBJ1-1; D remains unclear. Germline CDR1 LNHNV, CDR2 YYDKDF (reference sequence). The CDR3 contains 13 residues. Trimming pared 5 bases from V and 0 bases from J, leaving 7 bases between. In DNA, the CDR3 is TGTGCCACCAGCCAGGATATGAACACTGAAGCTTTCTTT. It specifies CATSQDMNTEAFF. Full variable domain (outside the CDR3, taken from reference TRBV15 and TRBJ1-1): DAMVIQNPRYQVTQFGKPVTLSCSQTLNHNVMYWYQQKSSQAPKLLFHYYDKDFNNEADTPDNFQSRRPNTSFCFLDIRSPGLGDTAMYLCATSQDMNTEAFFGQGTRLTVV.

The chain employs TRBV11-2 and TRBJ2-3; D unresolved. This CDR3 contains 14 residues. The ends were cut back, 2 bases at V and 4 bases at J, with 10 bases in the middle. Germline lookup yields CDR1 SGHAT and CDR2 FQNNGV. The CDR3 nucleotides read TGTGCCAGCAGCTTAACCAATAGGGCAGATACGCAGTATTTT. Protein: CASSLTNRADTQYF.

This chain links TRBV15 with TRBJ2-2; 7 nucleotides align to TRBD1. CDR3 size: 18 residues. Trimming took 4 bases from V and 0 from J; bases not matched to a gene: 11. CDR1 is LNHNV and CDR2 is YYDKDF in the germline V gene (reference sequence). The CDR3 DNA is TGTGCCACCAGCATTGATTTATTGGGGACAGCGAACACCGGGGAGCTGTTTTTT. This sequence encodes CATSIDLLGTANTGELFF.

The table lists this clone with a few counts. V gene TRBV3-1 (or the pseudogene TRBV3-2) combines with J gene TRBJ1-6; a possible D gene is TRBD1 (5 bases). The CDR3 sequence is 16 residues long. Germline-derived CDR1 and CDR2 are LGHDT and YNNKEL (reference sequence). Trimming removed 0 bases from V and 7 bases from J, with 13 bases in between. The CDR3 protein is CASSQEGTRVNSPLHF. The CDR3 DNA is TGTGCCAGCAGCCAAGAAGGGACGCGGGTGAATTCACCCCTCCACTTT.

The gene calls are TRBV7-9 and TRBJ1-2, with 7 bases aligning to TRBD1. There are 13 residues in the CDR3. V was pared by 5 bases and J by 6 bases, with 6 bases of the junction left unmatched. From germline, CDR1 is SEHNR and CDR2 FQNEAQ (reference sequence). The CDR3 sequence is CASSTFGTDGYTF. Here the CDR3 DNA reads TGTGCCAGCAGCACCTTCGGGACAGATGGCTACACCTTC.

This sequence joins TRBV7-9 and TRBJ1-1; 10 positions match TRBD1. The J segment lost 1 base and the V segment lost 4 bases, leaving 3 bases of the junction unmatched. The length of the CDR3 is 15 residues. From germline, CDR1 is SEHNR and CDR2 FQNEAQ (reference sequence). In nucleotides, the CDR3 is TGTGCCAGCAGCTCCCGGGACAGGGGGAACACTGAAGCTTTCTTT. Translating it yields CASSSRDRGNTEAFF.

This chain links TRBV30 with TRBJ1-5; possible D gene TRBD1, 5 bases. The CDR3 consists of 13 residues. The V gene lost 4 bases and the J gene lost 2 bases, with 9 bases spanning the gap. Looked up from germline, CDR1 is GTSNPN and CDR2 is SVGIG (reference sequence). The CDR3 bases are TGTGCCTGGACCCTGGGGGGCAATCAGCCCCAGCATTTT. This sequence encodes CAWTLGGNQPQHF.

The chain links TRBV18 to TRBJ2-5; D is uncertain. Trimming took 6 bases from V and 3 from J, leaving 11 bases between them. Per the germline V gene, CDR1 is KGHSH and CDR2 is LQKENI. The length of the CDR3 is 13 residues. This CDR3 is CASSANWEETQYF. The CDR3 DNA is TGTGCCAGCTCGGCTAACTGGGAAGAGACCCAGTACTTC.

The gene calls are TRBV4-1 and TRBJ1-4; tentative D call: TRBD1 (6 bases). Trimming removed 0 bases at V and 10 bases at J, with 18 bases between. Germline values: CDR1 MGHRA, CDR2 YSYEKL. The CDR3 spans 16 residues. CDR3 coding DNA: TGCGCCAGCAGCCAAGAGGCAAGGGGGGGCCTCGGAAAACTGTTTTTT. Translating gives CASSQEARGGLGKLFF.

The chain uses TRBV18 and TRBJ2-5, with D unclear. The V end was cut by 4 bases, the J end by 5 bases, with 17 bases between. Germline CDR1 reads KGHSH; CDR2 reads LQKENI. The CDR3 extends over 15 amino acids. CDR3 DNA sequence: TGTGCCAGCTCACGACGGACGGACCGCAAGGAGACCCAGTACTTC. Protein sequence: CASSRRTDRKETQYF.

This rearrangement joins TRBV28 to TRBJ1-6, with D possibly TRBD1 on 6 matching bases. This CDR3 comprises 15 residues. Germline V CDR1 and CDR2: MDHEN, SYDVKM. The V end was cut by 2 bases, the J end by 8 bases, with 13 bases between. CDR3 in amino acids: CASSLSRGGDSPLHF. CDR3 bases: TGTGCCAGCAGTTTAAGTAGGGGGGGGGATTCACCCCTCCACTTT. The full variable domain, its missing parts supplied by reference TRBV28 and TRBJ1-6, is DVKVTQSSRYLVKRTGEKVFLECVQDMDHENMFWYRQDPGLGLRLIYFSYDVKMKEKGDIPEGYSVSREKKERFSLILESASTNQTSMYLCASSLSRGGDSPLHFGNGTRLTVT.

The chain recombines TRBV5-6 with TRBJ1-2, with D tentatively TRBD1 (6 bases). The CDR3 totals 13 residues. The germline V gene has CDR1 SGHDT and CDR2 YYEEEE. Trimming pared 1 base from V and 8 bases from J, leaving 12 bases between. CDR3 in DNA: TGTGCCAGCAGCTTGTACGGGGGGCGCGGCTACACCTTC. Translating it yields CASSLYGGRGYTF.

The CDR3 DNA reads TGTGCCAGCAGCAACGGACAGGCGGACACTGAAGCTTTCTTT. Translation: CASSNGQADTEAFF. J is TRBJ1-1 and V is TRBV7-9; 7 positions match TRBD1. The CDR3 length is 14 residues. Germline-derived CDR1 and CDR2 are SEHNR and FQNEAQ (reference sequence). V shed 5 bases, J shed 3 bases, and the junction held 6 bases outside the gene matches.

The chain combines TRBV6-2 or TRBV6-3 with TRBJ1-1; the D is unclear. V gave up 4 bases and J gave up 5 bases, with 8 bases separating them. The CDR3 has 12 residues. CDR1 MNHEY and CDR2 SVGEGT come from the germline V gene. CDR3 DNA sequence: TGTGCCAGCAGTTTCCGTGGGACTGAAGCTTTCTTT. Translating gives CASSFRGTEAFF.

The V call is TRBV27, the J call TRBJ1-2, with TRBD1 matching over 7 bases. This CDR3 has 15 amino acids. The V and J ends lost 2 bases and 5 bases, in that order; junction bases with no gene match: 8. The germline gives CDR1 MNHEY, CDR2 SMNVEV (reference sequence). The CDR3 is CASSLAGTAIYGYTF. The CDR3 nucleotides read TGTGCCAGCAGTTTAGCCGGGACAGCAATTTATGGCTACACCTTC.

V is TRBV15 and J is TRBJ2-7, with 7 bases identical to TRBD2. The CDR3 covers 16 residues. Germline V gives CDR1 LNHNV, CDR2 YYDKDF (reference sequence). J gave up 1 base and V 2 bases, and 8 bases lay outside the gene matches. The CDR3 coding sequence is TGTGCCACCAGCAGACCCCGGGGGGACGAGTCCTACGAGCAGTACTTC. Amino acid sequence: CATSRPRGDESYEQYF.

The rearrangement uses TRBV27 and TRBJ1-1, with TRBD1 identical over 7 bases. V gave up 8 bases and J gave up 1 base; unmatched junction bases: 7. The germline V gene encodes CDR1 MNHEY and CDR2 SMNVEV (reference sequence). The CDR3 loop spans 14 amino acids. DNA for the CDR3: TGTGCCAGCGGCGGGACAGTTAAGAACACTGAAGCTTTCTTT. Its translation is CASGGTVKNTEAFF.

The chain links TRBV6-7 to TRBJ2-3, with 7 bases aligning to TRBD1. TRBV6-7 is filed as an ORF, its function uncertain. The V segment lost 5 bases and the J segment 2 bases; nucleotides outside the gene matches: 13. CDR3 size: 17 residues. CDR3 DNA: TGTGCCAGCAGTGCCCTTATGGGACAGACAGACACAGATACGCAGTATTTT. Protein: CASSALMGQTDTDTQYF.

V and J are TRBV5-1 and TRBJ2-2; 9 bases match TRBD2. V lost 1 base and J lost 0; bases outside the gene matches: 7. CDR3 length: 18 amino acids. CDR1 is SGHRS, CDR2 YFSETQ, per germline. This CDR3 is CASSLIPAGGPNTGELFF. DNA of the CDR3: TGCGCCAGCAGCTTGATACCAGCGGGGGGCCCGAACACCGGGGAGCTGTTTTTT.

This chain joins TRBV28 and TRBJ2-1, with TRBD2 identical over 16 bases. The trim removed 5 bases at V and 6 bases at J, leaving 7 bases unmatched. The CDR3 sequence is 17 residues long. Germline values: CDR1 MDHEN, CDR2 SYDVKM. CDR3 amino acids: CASSGGLAGGPLNEQFF. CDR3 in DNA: TGTGCCAGCAGTGGGGGACTAGCGGGAGGGCCCCTCAATGAGCAGTTCTTC.

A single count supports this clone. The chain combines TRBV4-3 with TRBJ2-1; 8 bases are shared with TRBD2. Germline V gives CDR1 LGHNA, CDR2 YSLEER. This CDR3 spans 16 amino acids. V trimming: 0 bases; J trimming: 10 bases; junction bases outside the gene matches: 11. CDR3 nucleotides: TGCGCCAGCAGCCAAGATCGGGGGGGAGGAGGGCGGGAGCAGTTCTTC. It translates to CASSQDRGGGGREQFF.

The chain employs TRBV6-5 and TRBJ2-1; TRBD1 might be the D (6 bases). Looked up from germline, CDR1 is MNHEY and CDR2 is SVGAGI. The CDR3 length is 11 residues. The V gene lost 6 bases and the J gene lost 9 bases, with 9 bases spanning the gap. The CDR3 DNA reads TGTGCCAGCAGCCCCAGGGGTGAGCAGTTCTTC. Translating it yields CASSPRGEQFF.